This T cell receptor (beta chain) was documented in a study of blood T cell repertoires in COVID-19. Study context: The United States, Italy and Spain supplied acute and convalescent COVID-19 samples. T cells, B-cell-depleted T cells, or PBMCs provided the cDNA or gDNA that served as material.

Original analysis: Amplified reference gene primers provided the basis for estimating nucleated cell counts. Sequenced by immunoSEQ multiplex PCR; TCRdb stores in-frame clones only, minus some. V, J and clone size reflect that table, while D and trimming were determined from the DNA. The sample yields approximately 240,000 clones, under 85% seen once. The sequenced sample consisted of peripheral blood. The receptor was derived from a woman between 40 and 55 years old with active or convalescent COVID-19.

The CDR3 DNA follows: TGTGCCAGCAGCTTGGGCGTAAATCAGCCCCAGCATTTT. The encoded protein is CASSLGVNQPQHF. The rearrangement uses TRBV13 and TRBJ1-5; no definite D call. There are 13 residues in the CDR3. Germline CDR1 and CDR2: PRHDT and FYEKMQ (reference sequence). V was pared by 3 bases and J by 4 bases, with 7 bases between. Based on the CDR3 plus reference TRBV13 and TRBJ1-5, the full variable domain is AAGVIQSPRHLIKEKRETATLKCYPIPRHDTVYWYQQGPGQDPQFLISFYEKMQSDKGSIPDRFSAQQFSDYHSELNMSSLELGDSALYFCASSLGVNQPQHFGDGTRLSIL.